These 11 T cell receptor beta chains were sequenced from one sample in a study of control samples from healthy donors and cancer patients (dated by TCRdb to between 2020 and 2021). Libraries were prepared through the immunoSEQ multiplex PCR assay. TCRdb retrieved this table from immuneACCESS and kept in-frame rearrangements only. Not all clones are present; in checked studies, unresolved V genes account for under half, and no reason is known for the remainder. The sample table records 100,000 to 150,000 clones; around nine tenths of these occur just once. The top ten clonotypes cover 4.5% to 7% of the sample. Sequences were obtained from blood. The origin of the receptors is a man between 18 and 35 years old in good health.

The chain couples TRBV9 to TRBJ1-1; D uncertain. The CDR3 consists of 13 residues. V lost 0 bases and J 4 bases, leaving 7 bases between the germline ends. Germline V gene sequence: CDR1 SGDLS, CDR2 YYNGEE. CDR3 DNA: TGTGCCAGCAGCGTAGGGGCGGGCACTGAAGCTTTCTTT. Protein: CASSVGAGTEAFF.

The chain has TRBV7-9 and TRBJ1-6, with D possibly matching TRBD1 (5 bases). The length of the CDR3 is 13 residues. CDR1 is SEHNR and CDR2 is FQNEAQ in the germline V gene (reference sequence). The V end lost 4 bases, the J end lost 8 bases, and 9 bases lay between the germline ends. The CDR3 DNA is TGTGCCAGCAGCTCACCAGGGTATTCACCCCTCCACTTT. Translated: CASSSPGYSPLHF. Complete variable domain (other parts from reference TRBV7-9 and TRBJ1-6): DTGVSQNPRHKITKRGQNVTFRCDPISEHNRLYWYRQTLGQGPEFLTYFQNEAQLEKSRLLSDRFSAERPKGSFSTLEIQRTEQGDSAMYLCASSSPGYSPLHFGNGTRLTVT.

The gene calls are TRBV7-6 and TRBJ2-7; D may correspond to TRBD1 or TRBD2 (5 bases each). CDR1 and CDR2 (germline): SGHVS, FNYEAQ. V was pared by 5 bases and J by 2 bases, with 16 bases between. This CDR3 has 15 residues. The CDR3: CASSNRYGDPYEQYF. The DNA of the CDR3 is TGTGCCAGCAGCAATAGGTATGGGGACCCCTACGAGCAGTACTTC.

The chain links TRBV7-9 to TRBJ2-1; the D is unclear. This CDR3 has 14 residues. Between the trimmed V and J ends, which lost 1 base and 0 bases, there was a span of 4 bases. Looked up from germline, CDR1 is SEHNR and CDR2 is FQNEAQ (reference sequence). The CDR3: CASSLVNSYNEQFF. The CDR3 DNA follows: TGTGCCAGCAGCTTAGTAAACTCCTACAATGAGCAGTTCTTC.

The rearrangement links TRBV5-1 to TRBJ2-1, with 7 bases fitting TRBD2. In germline, CDR1 is SGHRS, CDR2 YFSETQ. The CDR3 loop spans 15 amino acids. After removal of 7 bases from V and 6 bases from J, the junction contained 13 bases not matched to a gene. CDR3 sequence reads: CASAKTSARSNEQFF. CDR3 bases: TGCGCCAGCGCCAAAACTAGCGCCCGTTCCAATGAGCAGTTCTTC.

The chain links TRBV6-4 to TRBJ1-2; 7 nucleotides match TRBD1. Per the germline V gene, CDR1 is MRHNA and CDR2 is SNTAGT. CDR3 length: 13 residues. Trimming cost V 5 bases and J 6 bases; bases outside gene matches: 6. CDR3 in amino acids: CASSSQGTDGYTF. The CDR3 DNA follows: TGTGCCAGCAGTTCCCAGGGGACAGATGGCTACACCTTC.

The chain combines TRBV12-2 with TRBJ1-6. TRBV12-2 is a pseudogene. The CDR3 runs to 16 residues. CDR3 in DNA: TGTGCAAGTCGCTCCCAAGAGGGGAGGATAAATTCACCCCTCCACTTT. Translating gives CASRSQEGRINSPLHF.

Points on this clone: Other DNA sequences within the sample encode an identical CDR3. J is TRBJ1-6 and V is TRBV7-2; the match to TRBD1 covers 11 bases. CDR1 and CDR2 from the germline V gene are SGHTA and FQGNSA. With 5 bases clipped from V and 9 bases from J, the junction kept 6 bases outside the gene matches. CDR3 length: 15 amino acids. CDR3 coding DNA: TGTGCCAGCAGCATGGGGACAGGGGGGGGTTCACCCCTCCACTTT. Amino acids: CASSMGTGGGSPLHF.

This clone appeared once. The chain is built from TRBV7-6 and TRBJ2-3; a weak D match, TRBD2 (5 bases). Trimming removed 0 bases from V and 4 bases from J, with 11 bases in between. The germline CDR1 and CDR2 sequences are SGHVS and FNYEAQ. The CDR3 is 15 residues long. The CDR3 loop is CASSLAGDFADTQYF. DNA for the CDR3: TGTGCCAGCAGCTTAGCGGGAGACTTTGCAGATACGCAGTATTTT.

The V gene is TRBV6-5, the J gene TRBJ1-6; D is uncertain. V gave up 10 bases and J gave up 7 bases, with 8 bases separating them. The CDR3 has 11 amino acids. The germline CDR1 and CDR2 sequences are MNHEY and SVGAGI. This CDR3 reads CATGSNSPLHF. In DNA form, the CDR3 reads TGTGCCACCGGTTCCAATTCACCCCTCCACTTT.

This clone has more than one count but fewer than ten. This chain uses TRBV27 with TRBJ2-7, with TRBD1 matching over 7 bases. Germline CDR1 and CDR2: MNHEY and SMNVEV (reference sequence). Trimming took 4 bases from V and 4 from J; bases not matched to a gene: 7. The CDR3 extends over 14 amino acids. The CDR3 reads CASSWTGGIYEQYF. CDR3 DNA sequence: TGTGCCAGCAGTTGGACAGGTGGAATTTACGAGCAGTACTTC.